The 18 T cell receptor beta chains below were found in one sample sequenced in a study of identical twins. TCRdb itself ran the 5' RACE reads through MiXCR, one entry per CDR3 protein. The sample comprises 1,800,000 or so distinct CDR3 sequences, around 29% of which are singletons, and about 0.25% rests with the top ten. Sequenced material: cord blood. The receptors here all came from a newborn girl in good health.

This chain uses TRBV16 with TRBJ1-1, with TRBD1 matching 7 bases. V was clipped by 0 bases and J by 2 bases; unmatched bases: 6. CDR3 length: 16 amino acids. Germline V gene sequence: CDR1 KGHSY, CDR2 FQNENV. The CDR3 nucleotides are TGTGCCAGCAGCCAATCCCAGGGGACAGTTAACACTGAAGCTTTCTTT. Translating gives CASSQSQGTVNTEAFF.

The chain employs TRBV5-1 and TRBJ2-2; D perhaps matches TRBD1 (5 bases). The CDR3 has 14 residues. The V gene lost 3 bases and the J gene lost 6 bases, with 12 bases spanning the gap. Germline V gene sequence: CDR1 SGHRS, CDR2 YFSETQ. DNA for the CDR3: TGCGCCAGCAGCTCCAGGGAAGGGGCCGGGGAGCTGTTTTTT. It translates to CASSSREGAGELFF.

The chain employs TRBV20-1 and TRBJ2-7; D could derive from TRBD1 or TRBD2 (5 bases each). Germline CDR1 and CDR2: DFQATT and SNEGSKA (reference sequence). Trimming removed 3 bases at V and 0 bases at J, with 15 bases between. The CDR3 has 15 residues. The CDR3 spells CSASQAWGSSYEQYF. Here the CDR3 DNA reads TGCAGTGCTAGCCAAGCTTGGGGGAGCTCCTACGAGCAGTACTTC.

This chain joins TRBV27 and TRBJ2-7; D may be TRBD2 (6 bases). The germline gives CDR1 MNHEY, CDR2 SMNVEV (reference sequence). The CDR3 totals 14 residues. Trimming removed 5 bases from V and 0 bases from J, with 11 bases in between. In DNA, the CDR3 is TGTGCCAGCAGTCCGAGGAGGGGCTCCTACGAGCAGTACTTC. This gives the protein CASSPRRGSYEQYF.

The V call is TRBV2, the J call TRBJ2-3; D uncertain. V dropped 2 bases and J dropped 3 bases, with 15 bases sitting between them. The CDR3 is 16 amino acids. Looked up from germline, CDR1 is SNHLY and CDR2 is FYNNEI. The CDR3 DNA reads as TGTGCCAGCAGTGAATCCGGTGTAATGTCGACAGATACGCAGTATTTT. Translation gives CASSESGVMSTDTQYF.

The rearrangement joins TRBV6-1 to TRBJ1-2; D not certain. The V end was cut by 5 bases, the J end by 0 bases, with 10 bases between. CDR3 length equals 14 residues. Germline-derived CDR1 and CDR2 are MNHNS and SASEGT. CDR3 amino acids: CASSSRRTNYGYTF. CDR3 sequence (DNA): TGTGCCAGCAGTTCCCGACGGACTAACTATGGCTACACCTTC.

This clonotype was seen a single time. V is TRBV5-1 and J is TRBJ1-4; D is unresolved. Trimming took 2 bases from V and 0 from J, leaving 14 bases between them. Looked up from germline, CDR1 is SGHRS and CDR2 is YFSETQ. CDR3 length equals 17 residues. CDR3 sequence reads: CASSLVSGPTTNEKLFF. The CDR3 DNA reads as TGCGCCAGCAGCTTAGTCTCGGGTCCAACAACTAATGAAAAACTGTTTTTT.

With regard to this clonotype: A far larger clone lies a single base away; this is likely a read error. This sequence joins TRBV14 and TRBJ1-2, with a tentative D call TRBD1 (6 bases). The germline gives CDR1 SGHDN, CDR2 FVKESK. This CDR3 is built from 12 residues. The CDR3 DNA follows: TGTGCCAGCGGCCAAGGGACATATGGCTACACCTTC. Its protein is CASGQGTYGYTF.

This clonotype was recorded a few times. For the CDR3, the DNA is TGTGCCAGCAGTTTCTTGGGGGAACCCTTCAATCAGCCCCAGCATTTT. The encoded protein is CASSFLGEPFNQPQHF. The chain combines TRBV28 with TRBJ1-5, with D possibly matching TRBD1 (5 bases). Germline CDR1 reads MDHEN; CDR2 reads SYDVKM. Between the trimmed V and J ends, which lost 3 bases and 3 bases, there was a span of 15 bases. The CDR3 spans 16 residues.

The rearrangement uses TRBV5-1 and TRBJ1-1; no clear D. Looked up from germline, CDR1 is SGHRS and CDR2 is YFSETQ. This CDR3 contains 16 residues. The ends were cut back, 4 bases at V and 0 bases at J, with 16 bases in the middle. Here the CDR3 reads CASSPITWTLNTEAFF. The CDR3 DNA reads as TGCGCCAGCAGCCCAATCACGTGGACTTTGAACACTGAAGCTTTCTTT.

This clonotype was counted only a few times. CDR3 DNA: TGTGCCATCAGCGGGACAGGGTACTATGGCTACACCTTC. Translation: CAISGTGYYGYTF. This chain joins TRBV10-3 and TRBJ1-2; 9 bases map to TRBD1. After removal of 6 bases from V and 3 bases from J, the junction contained 2 bases not matched to a gene. CDR1 is ENHRY, CDR2 SYGVKD, per germline. This CDR3 is 13 amino acids long.

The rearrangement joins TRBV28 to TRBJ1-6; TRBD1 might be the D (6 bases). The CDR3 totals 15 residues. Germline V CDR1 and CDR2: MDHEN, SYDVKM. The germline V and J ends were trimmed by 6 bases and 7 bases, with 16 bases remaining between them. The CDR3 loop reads CASRQTGTRNSPLHF. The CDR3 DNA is TGTGCCAGCAGACAGACCGGGACACGGAATTCACCCCTCCACTTT.

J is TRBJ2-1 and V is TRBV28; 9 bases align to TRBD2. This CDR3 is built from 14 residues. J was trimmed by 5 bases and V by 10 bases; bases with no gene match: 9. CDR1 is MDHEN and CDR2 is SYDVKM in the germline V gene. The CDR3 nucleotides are TGTGCCACCTATAGCGGGAGCCCGGACAATGAGCAGTTCTTC. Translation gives CATYSGSPDNEQFF. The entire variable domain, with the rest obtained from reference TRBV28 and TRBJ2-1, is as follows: DVKVTQSSRYLVKRTGEKVFLECVQDMDHENMFWYRQDPGLGLRLIYFSYDVKMKEKGDIPEGYSVSREKKERFSLILESASTNQTSMYLCATYSGSPDNEQFFGPGTRLTVL.

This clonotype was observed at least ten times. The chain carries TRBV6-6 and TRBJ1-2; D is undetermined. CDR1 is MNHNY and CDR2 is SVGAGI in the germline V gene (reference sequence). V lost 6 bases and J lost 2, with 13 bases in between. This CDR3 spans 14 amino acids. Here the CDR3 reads CASSPLAANYGYTF. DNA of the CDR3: TGTGCCAGCAGCCCCTTGGCAGCCAACTATGGCTACACCTTC.

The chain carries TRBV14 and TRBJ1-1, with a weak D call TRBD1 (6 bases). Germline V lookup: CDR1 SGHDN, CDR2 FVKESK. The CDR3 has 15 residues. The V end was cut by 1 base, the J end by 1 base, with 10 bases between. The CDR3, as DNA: TGTGCCAGCAGCCAAGTGGGGGGCCCGAACACTGAAGCTTTCTTT. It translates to CASSQVGGPNTEAFF.

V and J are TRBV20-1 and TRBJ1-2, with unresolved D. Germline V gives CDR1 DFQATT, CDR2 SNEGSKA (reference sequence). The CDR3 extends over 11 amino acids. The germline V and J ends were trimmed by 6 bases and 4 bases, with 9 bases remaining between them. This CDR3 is CSAKKSYGYTF. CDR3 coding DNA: TGCAGTGCCAAGAAGAGCTATGGCTACACCTTC.

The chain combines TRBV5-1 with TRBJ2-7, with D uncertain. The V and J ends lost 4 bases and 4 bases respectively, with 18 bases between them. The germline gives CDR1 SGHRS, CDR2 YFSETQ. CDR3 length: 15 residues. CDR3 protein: CASSPTRAGPYEQYF. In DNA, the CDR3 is TGCGCCAGCAGCCCTACACGAGCCGGCCCTTACGAGCAGTACTTC. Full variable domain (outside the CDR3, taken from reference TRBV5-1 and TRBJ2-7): KAGVTQTPRYLIKTRGQQVTLSCSPISGHRSVSWYQQTPGQGLQFLFEYFSETQRNKGNFPGRFSGRQFSNSRSEMNVSTLELGDSALYLCASSPTRAGPYEQYFGPGTRLTVT.

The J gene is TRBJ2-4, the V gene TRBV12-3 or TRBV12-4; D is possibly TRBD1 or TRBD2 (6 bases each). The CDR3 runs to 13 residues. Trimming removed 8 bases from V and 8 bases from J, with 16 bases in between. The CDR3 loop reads CASAVGRGDIQYF. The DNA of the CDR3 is TGTGCCAGCGCAGTTGGTAGGGGGGACATTCAGTACTTC.